This T cell receptor beta chain came from a study of human T cells and chemical hapten exposure. Study background: Small volume differences among pooled libraries mainly caused per-sample TCR yield variation.

One entry per CDR3 protein, called by TCRdb with MiXCR from the RACE reads. Among about 84,000 distinct CDR3 sequences listed, 11% were seen once. This clonotype came up a few times. The CDR3 spans 15 residues. V lost 3 bases, J lost 2 bases, and 7 bases stayed unmatched. Germline V lookup: CDR1 SGDLS, CDR2 YYNGEE. Sample time point: patch test 3, about 24 weeks after DPC sensitization. Described treatment: therapeutic diphenylcyclopropenone sensitization with weekly scalp DPC. Alopecia patients deemed DPC-suitable, aged 18 to 70, excluding pregnancy. This sequence was found in a woman in her forties or fifties with alopecia areata. Some clones in this sample may be carry-over from other donors' samples. The chain links TRBV9 to TRBJ2-5; 7 nucleotides match TRBD1. Specimen: whole blood, collected in connection with sensitization to the hapten diphenylcyclopropenone (DPC). CDR3 nucleotides: TGTGCCAGCAGCGCGACAGGGAGAGGGCAAGAGACCCAGTACTTC. Translated, it gives CASSATGRGQETQYF.